This T cell receptor beta chain was documented in a study of neurological immune-mediated disorders. Findings and limits, study-wide: It was the repertoires of 18 of 34 multiple sclerosis patients that phylogenetic grouping placed in one related-CDR3 cluster, which is a possible signature. With the multiple sclerosis repertoire cluster, neither clinical nor MRI features showed any association. Whereas HTLV-1-associated myelopathy showed the most TCR clonal expansion, multiple sclerosis showed the least, with levels below those of healthy controls.

V trimming: 5 bases; J trimming: 1 base; junction bases outside the gene matches: 6. CDR3 size: 16 residues. This clonotype was picked up a small number of times. The antigen remains undetermined. MiXCR was run by TCRdb on the 5' RACE reads, yielding one entry per CDR3 protein. The data show 81,000 or so distinct CDR3 sequences, with less than 5.5% seen just once and 2% to 2.5% held by the top ten. The sequence was obtained from a woman in her twenties or thirties with multiple sclerosis. The material sequenced was PBMCs. The chain joins TRBV12-3 or TRBV12-4 to TRBJ2-4, with 9 bases matching TRBD1. CDR3 in DNA: TGTGCCAGCAGTGACAGGGGGAAAGGGGCCAAAAACATTCAGTACTTC. It specifies CASSDRGKGAKNIQYF.